Presented here are 22 T cell receptor beta chains from one specimen sequenced in a study of T cells after yellow fever vaccination. TCRdb fed the 5' RACE reads into MiXCR, producing one record per CDR3 protein. The sample comprises 150,000 to 200,000 distinct CDR3 sequences, around 9% of which are singletons, and about 40% rests with the top ten. Sequenced material: CD8+ T cells sorted from PBMCs, taken 45 days after the yellow fever booster vaccination. The source is a man aged 18 to 35 who received the YFV17D yellow fever vaccine.

The chain couples TRBV29-1 to TRBJ1-1, with 8 bases identical to TRBD1. Germline V gene lookup returns CDR1 SQVTM and CDR2 ANQGSEA. Losses at the gene ends were 6 bases for V and 0 bases for J; bases not matched to a gene: 6. This CDR3 region has 14 residues. The chain's CDR3 is CSVWTGWMNTEAFF. The CDR3 DNA reads as TGCAGCGTCTGGACAGGGTGGATGAACACTGAAGCTTTCTTT. Based on the CDR3 plus reference TRBV29-1 and TRBJ1-1, the full variable domain is SAVISQKPSRDICQRGTSLTIQCQVDSQVTMMFWYRQQPGQSLTLIATANQGSEATYESGFVIDKFPISRPNLTFSTLTVSNMSPEDSSIYLCSVWTGWMNTEAFFGQGTRLTVV.

The rearrangement joins TRBV2 to TRBJ2-7; D unclear. CDR3 length: 11 amino acids. Looked up from germline, CDR1 is SNHLY and CDR2 is FYNNEI. Trimming left V 10 bases short and J 5 bases short, with 12 bases between. The CDR3 nucleotides read TGTGCCACGAGCCCCCTAGACGAGCAGTACGTC. Its translation: CATSPLDEQYV.

This chain connects TRBV9 to TRBJ1-1; D gene uncertain. The germline V gene has CDR1 SGDLS and CDR2 YYNGEE. CDR3 size: 16 residues. V lost 0 bases and J lost 0, with 12 bases in between. CDR3 coding DNA: TGTGCCAGCAGCGTAGGTAAGGGCCCCATGAACACTGAAGCTTTCTTT. This gives the protein CASSVGKGPMNTEAFF.

As to this clonotype: A read error may be the cause here, since a much bigger clone is one base away. V is TRBV4-1 and J is TRBJ2-7, with D tentatively TRBD2 (6 bases). The CDR3 extends over 14 amino acids. Trimming pared 1 base from V and 6 bases from J, leaving 13 bases between. Germline V CDR1 and CDR2: MGHRA, YSYEKL. CDR3 residues: CASSQGVGRLEQYF. The CDR3 DNA reads as TGCGCCAGCAGCCAAGGAGTAGGGAGGCTCGAGCAGTACTTC.

The chain carries TRBV4-1 and TRBJ2-3, with 7 positions matching TRBD2. J lost 2 bases, V lost 4 bases, and 6 bases had no gene match. This CDR3 contains 15 residues. CDR1 MGHRA and CDR2 YSYEKL come from the germline V gene. The CDR3 DNA is TGCGCCAGCAGCCTCACAAGCGGGGTCACAGATACGCAGTATTTT. Translating it yields CASSLTSGVTDTQYF.

This chain links TRBV7-9 with TRBJ2-7; 12 bases line up with TRBD2. Germline CDR1 reads SEHNR; CDR2 reads FQNEAQ (reference sequence). V lost 0 bases to trimming and J lost 2 bases; unmatched junction nucleotides: 5. The CDR3 extends over 17 amino acids. The CDR3 DNA is TGTGCCAGCAGCTTAGCGAGGACTAGCGGGGTGACCTACGAGCAGTACTTC. Protein product: CASSLARTSGVTYEQYF. Looking up the rest from reference TRBV7-9 and TRBJ2-7 gives the full variable domain: DTGVSQNPRHKITKRGQNVTFRCDPISEHNRLYWYRQTLGQGPEFLTYFQNEAQLEKSRLLSDRFSAERPKGSFSTLEIQRTEQGDSAMYLCASSLARTSGVTYEQYFGPGTRLTVT.

J is TRBJ2-1 and V is TRBV12-3 or TRBV12-4; no clear D gene. Trimming shortened V by 5 bases and J by 0 bases, and 8 bases separated the two germline ends. The CDR3 runs to 14 residues. For the CDR3, the DNA is TGTGCCAGCAGTGAGGATGACTCCTACAATGAGCAGTTCTTC. The encoded protein is CASSEDDSYNEQFF.

A few counts support this clonotype. CDR3 bases: TGTGCCAGCAGCGACGGGGCCGAAGAGACCCAGTACTTC. It codes for CASSDGAEETQYF. V and J are TRBV9 and TRBJ2-5, with D perhaps being TRBD1 or TRBD2 (5 bases each). V was clipped by 3 bases and J by 3 bases, with 9 bases between them. The CDR3 is made up of 13 amino acids. Germline CDR1 SGDLS, CDR2 YYNGEE.

The genes are TRBV11-2 and TRBJ2-3; a weak D match, TRBD1 (6 bases). Trimming pared 5 bases from V and 2 bases from J, leaving 17 bases between. Germline-derived CDR1 and CDR2 are SGHAT and FQNNGV. The CDR3 has 16 residues. For the CDR3, the DNA is TGTGCCAGCAGCATTACTATCACAGGGATCACAGATACGCAGTATTTT. As protein: CASSITITGITDTQYF.

The rearrangement uses TRBV6-5 and TRBJ2-2, with a weak D call TRBD1 (6 bases). Germline CDR1 is MNHEY and CDR2 is SVGAGI. Trimming removed 0 bases at V and 3 bases at J, with 14 bases between. The CDR3 has 17 residues. CDR3 residues: CASSYSPPGEYTGELFF. The CDR3, as DNA: TGTGCCAGCAGTTACTCTCCCCCAGGGGAGTACACCGGGGAGCTGTTTTTT.

The rearrangement uses TRBV30 and TRBJ2-3; D is uncertain. Germline V CDR1 and CDR2: GTSNPN, SVGIG (reference sequence). V lost 0 bases and J lost 5, with 9 bases in between. The CDR3 has 13 residues. The CDR3 sequence: CAWSVRDIDTQYF. CDR3 coding DNA: TGTGCCTGGAGTGTAAGGGATATAGATACGCAGTATTTT.

The sample holds a few counts of this clonotype. This sequence joins TRBV29-1 and TRBJ1-5, with D perhaps TRBD1 (5 bases). There are 12 residues in the CDR3. The germline CDR1 and CDR2 sequences are SQVTM and ANQGSEA. With 4 bases removed from V and 7 bases from J, the gap between germline ends came to 11 bases. The chain's CDR3 is CSVVGDDQPQHF. As DNA, the CDR3 is TGCAGCGTTGTTGGGGACGACCAGCCCCAGCATTTT.

The chain links TRBV9 to TRBJ2-5; no clear D. V was clipped by 3 bases and J by 0 bases, with 9 bases between them. From germline, CDR1 is SGDLS and CDR2 YYNGEE. This CDR3 is built from 14 residues. CDR3 nucleotide sequence: TGTGCCAGCAGCGCGAGGACGGACCAAGAGACCCAGTACTTC. It translates to CASSARTDQETQYF. Filled out from reference TRBV9 and TRBJ2-5, the complete variable domain reads DSGVTQTPKHLITATGQRVTLRCSPRSGDLSVYWYQQSLDQGLQFLIQYYNGEERAKGNILERFSAQQFPDLHSELNLSSLELGDSALYFCASSARTDQETQYFGPGTRLLVL.

The V and J genes are TRBV7-9 and TRBJ2-2; D remains ambiguous. Germline V gene data show CDR1 as SEHNR and CDR2 as FQNEAQ (reference sequence). Trimming cost V 3 bases and J 1 base, with 6 bases left between them. This CDR3 region has 14 residues. CDR3 in DNA: TGTGCCAGCAGCTTGCAGGAGAACACCGGGGAGCTGTTTTTT. Its translation: CASSLQENTGELFF.

This clonotype occurred many times. The chain employs TRBV20-1 and TRBJ1-6; tentative D call: TRBD1 (5 bases). CDR3 length: 14 residues. Between the trimmed V and J ends, which lost 6 bases and 9 bases, there was a span of 18 bases. Germline assignment: CDR1 DFQATT and CDR2 SNEGSKA (reference sequence). This CDR3 is CSAPGGAVASPLHF. DNA of the CDR3: TGCAGTGCGCCGGGCGGGGCTGTCGCTTCACCCCTCCACTTT.

V gene TRBV20-1 combines with J gene TRBJ1-2; no firm D call. With 0 bases removed from V and 4 bases from J, the gap between germline ends came to 12 bases. Germline V gene sequence: CDR1 DFQATT, CDR2 SNEGSKA (reference sequence). The CDR3 is 14 residues long. CDR3 DNA: TGCAGTGCTAGAGACTTCCAGGTTTTCTATGGCTACACCTTC. Its protein is CSARDFQVFYGYTF.

This clonotype has just a few counts. The genes are TRBV13 and TRBJ2-1, with TRBD2 matching 11 bases. V gave up 5 bases and J gave up 3 bases; unmatched junction bases: 3. Germline assignment: CDR1 PRHDT and CDR2 FYEKMQ (reference sequence). The CDR3 has 15 residues. Here the CDR3 DNA reads TGTGCCAGCAGCGCTACTAGCGGGGGCTACAATGAGCAGTTCTTC. The encoded protein is CASSATSGGYNEQFF.

This clonotype was observed a handful of times. V gene TRBV5-5 combines with J gene TRBJ1-5; D not certain. Looked up from germline, CDR1 is SGHKS and CDR2 is YYEKEE (reference sequence). The CDR3 has 13 amino acids. Trimming pared 2 bases from V and 3 bases from J, leaving 6 bases between. CDR3 nucleotide sequence: TGTGCCAGCAGCTTAAAGCACAATCAGCCCCAGCATTTT. It encodes CASSLKHNQPQHF.

The chain uses TRBV7-9 and TRBJ1-2; D is perhaps TRBD1 (6 bases). V lost 1 base to trimming and J lost 10 bases, with 19 bases between them. CDR3 length: 15 amino acids. Germline-derived CDR1 and CDR2 are SEHNR and FQNEAQ (reference sequence). In DNA form, the CDR3 reads TGTGCCAGCAGCTTAGTGATGTTGCAGGGGATTATCTACACCTTC. Amino acid sequence: CASSLVMLQGIIYTF.

Only a few counts were recorded for this clonotype. This chain joins TRBV9 and TRBJ2-2, with D perhaps matching TRBD1 or TRBD2 (5 bases each). Trimming took 0 bases from V and 5 from J, leaving 8 bases between them. Looked up from germline, CDR1 is SGDLS and CDR2 is YYNGEE. CDR3 length: 14 residues. The CDR3 DNA sequence: TGTGCCAGCAGCGTAGCGGGACGAACCGGGGAGCTGTTTTTT. Protein product: CASSVAGRTGELFF. Combining the CDR3 with reference TRBV9 and TRBJ2-2 gives the whole variable domain DSGVTQTPKHLITATGQRVTLRCSPRSGDLSVYWYQQSLDQGLQFLIQYYNGEERAKGNILERFSAQQFPDLHSELNLSSLELGDSALYFCASSVAGRTGELFFGEGSRLTVL.

This chain connects TRBV6-2 or TRBV6-3 to TRBJ2-3; D is ambiguous. Germline values: CDR1 MNHEY, CDR2 SVGEGT. The CDR3 consists of 12 residues. Deletions cut 8 bases from V and 3 bases from J, with 9 bases between. The CDR3 nucleotides read TGTGCCAGCTCGGATTTTACAGATACGCAGTATTTT. Translating it yields CASSDFTDTQYF.

This clonotype was seen a few times. This chain uses TRBV27 with TRBJ2-1; D might be TRBD2 (6 bases). CDR1 and CDR2 from the germline V gene are MNHEY and SMNVEV (reference sequence). The V end lost 6 bases, the J end lost 0 bases, and 15 bases lay between the germline ends. The length of the CDR3 is 16 residues. The CDR3 protein is CASRPINGGSYNEQFF. Written as DNA, the CDR3 is TGTGCCAGCAGGCCTATCAACGGGGGCTCCTACAATGAGCAGTTCTTC.